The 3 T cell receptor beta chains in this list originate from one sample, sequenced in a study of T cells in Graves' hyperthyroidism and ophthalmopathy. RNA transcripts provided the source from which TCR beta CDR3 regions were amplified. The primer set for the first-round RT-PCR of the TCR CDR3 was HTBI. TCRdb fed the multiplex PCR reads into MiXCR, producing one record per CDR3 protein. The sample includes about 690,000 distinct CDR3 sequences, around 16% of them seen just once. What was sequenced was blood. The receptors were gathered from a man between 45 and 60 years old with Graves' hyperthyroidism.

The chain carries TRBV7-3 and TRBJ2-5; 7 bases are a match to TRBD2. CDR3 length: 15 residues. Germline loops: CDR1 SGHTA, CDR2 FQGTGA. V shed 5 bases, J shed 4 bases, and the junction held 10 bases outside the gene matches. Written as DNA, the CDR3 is TGTGCCAGCAGCCTTCAATTTGGGGGGGGAGAGACCCAGTACTTC. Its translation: CASSLQFGGGETQYF.

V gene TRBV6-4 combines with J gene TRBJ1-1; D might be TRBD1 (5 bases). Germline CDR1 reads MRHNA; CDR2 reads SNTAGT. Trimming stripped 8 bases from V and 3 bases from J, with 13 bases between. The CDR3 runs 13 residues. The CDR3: CASSREFDTEAFF. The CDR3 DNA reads TGTGCCAGCTCCAGGGAATTCGACACTGAAGCTTTCTTT.

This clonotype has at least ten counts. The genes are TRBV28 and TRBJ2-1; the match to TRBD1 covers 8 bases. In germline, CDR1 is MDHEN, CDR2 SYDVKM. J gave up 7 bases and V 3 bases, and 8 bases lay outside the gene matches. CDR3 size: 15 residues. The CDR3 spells CASSFLGQGLNEQFF. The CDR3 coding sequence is TGTGCCAGCAGTTTTTTAGGACAGGGACTGAATGAGCAGTTCTTC.